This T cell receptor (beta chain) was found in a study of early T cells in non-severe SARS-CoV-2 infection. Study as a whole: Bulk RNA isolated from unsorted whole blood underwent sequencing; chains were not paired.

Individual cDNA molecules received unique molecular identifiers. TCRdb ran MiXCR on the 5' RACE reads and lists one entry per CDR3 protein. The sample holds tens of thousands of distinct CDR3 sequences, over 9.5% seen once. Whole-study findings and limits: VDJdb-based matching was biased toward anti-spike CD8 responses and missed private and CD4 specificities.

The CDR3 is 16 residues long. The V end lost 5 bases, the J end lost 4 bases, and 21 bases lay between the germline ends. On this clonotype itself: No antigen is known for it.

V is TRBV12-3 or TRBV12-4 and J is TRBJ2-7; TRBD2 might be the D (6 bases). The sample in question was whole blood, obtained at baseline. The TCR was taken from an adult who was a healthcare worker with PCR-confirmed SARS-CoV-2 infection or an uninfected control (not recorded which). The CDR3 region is CASSKRPGLQSYEQYF. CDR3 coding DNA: TGTGCCAGCAGTAAACGCCCGGGACTCCAGTCATACGAGCAGTACTTC.